Shown below are 9 T cell receptor beta chains from a single sample sequenced in a study of T cell responses to AZD1222 COVID-19 vaccine. The repertoire was sequenced with immunoSEQ multiplex PCR; TCRdb's copy has only in-frame clones and lacks some. The data hold roughly 54,000 clones, with around 90% observed a single time. The sequences come from peripheral blood, collected 28 days after the second AZD1222 dose. Source of these receptors: an adult who received the AZD1222 COVID-19 vaccine.

This rearrangement joins TRBV5-3 to TRBJ1-4; D gene uncertain. TRBV5-3 is designated an ORF whose function remains uncertain. The V gene lost 10 bases and the J gene lost 7 bases, with 11 bases spanning the gap. The CDR3 has 11 amino acids. The CDR3 protein is CALPIGEKLFF. In DNA, the CDR3 is TGTGCCTTGCCCATTGGTGAAAAACTGTTTTTT.

This clone has only one observation. The genes are TRBV20-1 and TRBJ2-3; D ambiguous. CDR1 and CDR2 from the germline V gene are DFQATT and SNEGSKA (reference sequence). V shed 3 bases and J shed 2 bases, with 3 bases lying between them. The length of the CDR3 is 11 residues. The CDR3 sequence is CSASPTDTQYF. The CDR3, as DNA: TGCAGTGCTAGTCCCACAGATACGCAGTATTTT.

The chain joins TRBV11-3 to TRBJ2-3, with a possible D match to TRBD2 (6 bases). Trimming took 5 bases from V and 2 from J, leaving 14 bases between them. Germline-derived CDR1 and CDR2 are SGHNT and YENEEA. The CDR3 totals 15 residues. The CDR3 sequence: CASSKSGLLTDTQYF. CDR3 coding DNA: TGTGCCAGCAGCAAATCGGGACTCCTCACAGATACGCAGTATTTT.

This chain connects TRBV14 to TRBJ1-2; D not resolved. Germline assignment: CDR1 SGHDN and CDR2 FVKESK. The CDR3 runs 15 residues. Trimming stripped 4 bases from V and 2 bases from J, with 14 bases between. The CDR3: CASSLIGTTNYGYTF. In DNA, the CDR3 is TGTGCCAGCAGCCTTATTGGCACTACAAACTATGGCTACACCTTC.

The table lists this clone with a few counts. The chain couples TRBV5-1 to TRBJ2-1; 9 bases are a match to TRBD2. The ends lost 0 bases at V and 2 bases at J; junction bases unmatched: 6. From germline, CDR1 is SGHRS and CDR2 YFSETQ. The CDR3 covers 17 residues. The CDR3 nucleotides read TGCGCCAGCAGCTTGGCCGCGGCGGGAGGGACCTACAATGAGCAGTTCTTC. This gives the protein CASSLAAAGGTYNEQFF. The whole variable domain, filled in from reference TRBV5-1 and TRBJ2-1, reads KAGVTQTPRYLIKTRGQQVTLSCSPISGHRSVSWYQQTPGQGLQFLFEYFSETQRNKGNFPGRFSGRQFSNSRSEMNVSTLELGDSALYLCASSLAAAGGTYNEQFFGPGTRLTVL.

J is TRBJ1-6 and V is TRBV14; D is undetermined. The V and J ends lost 0 bases and 10 bases respectively, with 10 bases between them. From germline, CDR1 is SGHDN and CDR2 FVKESK. This CDR3 is 14 amino acids long. The CDR3 loop reads CASSQDTLNSPLHF. Here the CDR3 DNA reads TGTGCCAGCAGCCAAGATACACTTAACTCACCCCTCCACTTT. Variable domain in full (rest from reference TRBV14 and TRBJ1-6): EAGVTQFPSHSVIEKGQTVTLRCDPISGHDNLYWYRRVMGKEIKFLLHFVKESKQDESGMPNNRFLAERTGGTYSTLKVQPAELEDSGVYFCASSQDTLNSPLHFGNGTRLTVT.

The chain combines TRBV27 with TRBJ1-1, with 7 positions matching TRBD1. In germline, CDR1 is MNHEY, CDR2 SMNVEV (reference sequence). Trimming took 6 bases from V and 1 from J; bases not matched to a gene: 8. The CDR3 spans 15 residues. CDR3 DNA sequence: TGTGCCAGCAGGGGTACACAGGGGCCGAACACTGAAGCTTTCTTT. Its translation: CASRGTQGPNTEAFF.

The CDR3 loop reads CASSPGPTSTDTQYF. The DNA for the CDR3 is TGTGCCAGCAGCCCCGGACCGACTAGCACAGATACGCAGTATTTT. The rearrangement joins TRBV7-6 to TRBJ2-3; the D is unclear. Trimming cost V 5 bases and J 0 bases, with 12 bases left between them. Germline CDR1 reads SGHVS; CDR2 reads FNYEAQ. The CDR3 runs 15 residues.

The chain employs TRBV6-1 and TRBJ2-7, with 7 bases fitting TRBD2. The junction had 8 bases not matched to a gene; V was cut back by 2 bases and J by 4 bases. The CDR3 is 15 residues long. Germline CDR1 MNHNS, CDR2 SASEGT. CDR3 residues: CASSEFGGGPYEQYF. The CDR3 coding sequence is TGTGCCAGCAGTGAATTTGGGGGAGGGCCGTACGAGCAGTACTTC.